Below are 14 T cell receptor beta chains sequenced from a single sample in a study of shared clonotypes between healthy human individuals. This table comes from immunoSEQ multiplex PCR, and its TCRdb copy is limited to in-frame clones, with some not included. The sample includes approximately 1.5 million clones, about 98.5% of them seen just once. Sequencing was performed on naive CD4+ T cells sorted from blood. Subset of the sample: CD45RA+ positively selected. Every receptor here comes from a man younger than 40 in good health.

This sequence joins TRBV7-9 and TRBJ1-2; 10 nucleotides match TRBD1. Germline CDR1 is SEHNR and CDR2 is FQNEAQ (reference sequence). The J segment lost 5 bases and the V segment lost 2 bases, leaving 5 bases of the junction unmatched. The CDR3 length is 15 residues. DNA of the CDR3: TGTGCCAGCAGCTTACCCCGACAGGGGGCGTATGGCTACACCTTC. Translation: CASSLPRQGAYGYTF. Based on the CDR3 plus reference TRBV7-9 and TRBJ1-2, the full variable domain is DTGVSQNPRHKITKRGQNVTFRCDPISEHNRLYWYRQTLGQGPEFLTYFQNEAQLEKSRLLSDRFSAERPKGSFSTLEIQRTEQGDSAMYLCASSLPRQGAYGYTFGSGTRLTVV.

The CDR3 loop reads CASSSPGRGAFF. The DNA for the CDR3 is TGTGCCAGCAGCTCACCAGGGCGAGGAGCTTTCTTT. This chain connects TRBV11-2 to TRBJ1-1; tentatively, D is TRBD1 (5 bases). Germline V lookup: CDR1 SGHAT, CDR2 FQNNGV. V lost 4 bases and J lost 10, with 13 bases in between. The CDR3 sequence is 12 residues long.

A word on this clone: Relative to the germline gene, one junction end is altered; a read error may explain this. Distinct nucleotide sequences in the sample also encode this CDR3. The rearrangement joins TRBV28 to TRBJ2-7; 10 nucleotides align to TRBD2. The germline V gene encodes CDR1 MDHEN and CDR2 SYDVKM. This CDR3 has 16 residues. The CDR3 sequence is CASSTRLAGARYEQYF. DNA for the CDR3: TGTGCCAGCAGTACTCGGCTAGCGGGAGCCCGCTACGAGCAGTACTTT.

This chain uses TRBV7-8 with TRBJ2-3; a weak D match, TRBD2 (5 bases). The V gene lost 4 bases and the J gene lost 1 base, with 12 bases spanning the gap. The germline gives CDR1 SGHVS, CDR2 FQNEAQ. This CDR3 is built from 15 residues. CDR3 bases: TGTGCCAGCAGCTCGAGGGTGGCAGGCACAGATACGCAGTATTTT. It encodes CASSSRVAGTDTQYF.

The genes are TRBV30 and TRBJ1-3, with D uncertain. The CDR3 contains 15 residues. The germline gives CDR1 GTSNPN, CDR2 SVGIG (reference sequence). Trimming stripped 1 base from V and 4 bases from J, with 14 bases between. The CDR3 DNA reads as TGTGCCTGGAGTGCCCGCGACTTTGGGGGAAACACCATATATTTT. Protein product: CAWSARDFGGNTIYF. The variable domain in full, with the rest retrieved from reference TRBV30 and TRBJ1-3, is SQTIHQWPATLVQPVGSPLSLECTVEGTSNPNLYWYRQAAGRGLQLLFYSVGIGQISSEVPQNLSASRPQDRQFILSSKKLLLSDSGFYLCAWSARDFGGNTIYFGEGSWLTVV.

This sequence joins TRBV18 and TRBJ2-1, with a possible D match to TRBD1 (6 bases). The V gene lost 7 bases and the J gene lost 8 bases, with 21 bases spanning the gap. Germline lookup yields CDR1 KGHSH and CDR2 LQKENI. The CDR3 covers 15 residues. This chain's CDR3 is CASYSTRQASHEQFF. CDR3 nucleotide sequence: TGTGCCAGCTATTCAACGCGACAGGCTTCGCATGAGCAGTTCTTC.

The rearrangement joins TRBV7-2 to TRBJ1-2; 7 bases are a match to TRBD1. This CDR3 is 15 amino acids long. Germline CDR1 SGHTA, CDR2 FQGNSA. V dropped 1 base and J dropped 3; count of bases not matched to a gene: 5. In nucleotides, the CDR3 is TGTGCCAGCAGCTTAGTGGGGACAGAGTACTATGGCTACACCTTC. Protein: CASSLVGTEYYGYTF.

The chain employs TRBV11-2 and TRBJ1-1; D may be TRBD1 (6 bases). This CDR3 is 13 amino acids long. Trimming shortened V by 3 bases and J by 5 bases, and 10 bases separated the two germline ends. CDR1 SGHAT and CDR2 FQNNGV come from the germline V gene. DNA for the CDR3: TGTGCCAGCAGCTTCAACAGGGAAACTGAAGCTTTCTTT. Amino acid sequence: CASSFNRETEAFF.

The gene calls are TRBV14 and TRBJ2-7, with 7 bases identical to TRBD2. This CDR3 has 17 amino acids. Losses at the gene ends were 0 bases for V and 4 bases for J; bases not matched to a gene: 12. Germline-derived CDR1 and CDR2 are SGHDN and FVKESK. The CDR3 DNA follows: TGTGCCAGCAGCCAAGACCCCGCTGGGAGGGGCAGGTACGAGCAGTACTTC. It is translated as CASSQDPAGRGRYEQYF. Variable domain in full (rest from reference TRBV14 and TRBJ2-7): EAGVTQFPSHSVIEKGQTVTLRCDPISGHDNLYWYRRVMGKEIKFLLHFVKESKQDESGMPNNRFLAERTGGTYSTLKVQPAELEDSGVYFCASSQDPAGRGRYEQYFGPGTRLTVT.

V gene TRBV7-8 combines with J gene TRBJ2-7; possible D gene TRBD2, 6 bases. Per the germline V gene, CDR1 is SGHVS and CDR2 is FQNEAQ. The CDR3 runs to 15 residues. Between the trimmed V and J ends, which lost 5 bases and 2 bases, there was a span of 16 bases. The DNA for the CDR3 is TGTGCCAGCAGCCGTTTGGAGGGAGTCACCTACGAGCAGTACTTC. Translated: CASSRLEGVTYEQYF.

The CDR3 DNA reads TGTGCCAGCAGCGTTTCCCCTTCCGGTTGGCCCCAGCATTTT. This sequence encodes CASSVSPSGWPQHF. V and J are TRBV9 and TRBJ1-5; D is unclear. Trimming removed 2 bases from V and 9 bases from J, with 15 bases in between. This CDR3 is built from 14 residues. CDR1 SGDLS and CDR2 YYNGEE come from the germline V gene.

The chain employs TRBV28 and TRBJ1-1; 9 bases map to TRBD1. The CDR3 has 14 amino acids. J was trimmed by 6 bases and V by 7 bases; bases with no gene match: 9. Germline assignment: CDR1 MDHEN and CDR2 SYDVKM. CDR3 loop: CASTKGQGWAEAFF. CDR3 nucleotides: TGTGCCAGCACCAAAGGACAGGGGTGGGCTGAAGCTTTCTTT.

This clone showed up just once. The rearrangement uses TRBV11-3 and TRBJ2-3, with D perhaps TRBD2 (5 bases). This CDR3 is built from 14 residues. Germline loops: CDR1 SGHNT, CDR2 YENEEA. V was pared by 4 bases and J by 6 bases, with 14 bases between. Here the CDR3 reads CASSSAEEADTQYF. As DNA, the CDR3 is TGTGCCAGCAGCTCAGCTGAGGAGGCCGATACGCAGTATTTT.

Comments on this clone: This CDR3 is also generated by other DNA sequences in the sample. The chain links TRBV5-4 to TRBJ2-7, with 14 bases fitting TRBD2. Germline V gene sequence: CDR1 SGHNT, CDR2 YYREEE (reference sequence). This CDR3 has 15 amino acids. V lost 4 bases, J lost 3 bases, and 3 bases stayed unmatched. As DNA, the CDR3 is TGTGCCAGCAGCGGACTAGCGGGAGGACGCTACGAGCAGTACTTC. Its protein is CASSGLAGGRYEQYF.